These 11 T cell receptor beta chains came from one sample sequenced in a study of blood T cell repertoires in COVID-19. The assay was immunoSEQ multiplex PCR, and TCRdb's table has in-frame clones only and misses some. The data contain around 290,000 clones, approximately 93% of them singletons. Sequences were obtained from peripheral blood. These receptors were taken from a woman between 25 and 40 years old with COVID-19, enrolled during active disease.

V gene TRBV29-1 combines with J gene TRBJ1-3; D is undetermined. CDR1 is SQVTM and CDR2 is ANQGSEA in the germline V gene. V lost 3 bases, J lost 0 bases, and 6 bases lay in between. CDR3 length: 13 residues. CDR3 protein: CSVEGLSGNTIYF. CDR3 in DNA: TGCAGCGTTGAGGGCCTCTCTGGAAACACCATATATTTT.

The chain uses TRBV28 and TRBJ2-2; possibly TRBD1 for D (6 bases). The CDR3 runs 14 residues. Germline CDR1 MDHEN, CDR2 SYDVKM. V was pared by 6 bases and J by 1 base, with 9 bases between. The CDR3 sequence is CASRWGQNTGELFF. CDR3 nucleotide sequence: TGTGCCAGCAGATGGGGGCAGAACACCGGGGAGCTGTTTTTT. The full variable domain, its missing parts supplied by reference TRBV28 and TRBJ2-2, is DVKVTQSSRYLVKRTGEKVFLECVQDMDHENMFWYRQDPGLGLRLIYFSYDVKMKEKGDIPEGYSVSREKKERFSLILESASTNQTSMYLCASRWGQNTGELFFGEGSRLTVL.

The gene calls are TRBV5-1 and TRBJ1-2; weak D call: TRBD1 (5 bases). Germline V gene lookup returns CDR1 SGHRS and CDR2 YFSETQ. The ends were cut back, 0 bases at V and 8 bases at J, with 11 bases in the middle. The length of the CDR3 is 13 residues. CDR3 residues: CASSLGQGSGYTF. CDR3 bases: TGCGCCAGCAGCTTGGGGCAGGGAAGCGGCTACACCTTC.

This chain links TRBV5-6 with TRBJ1-2; D unclear. With 4 bases removed from V and 5 bases from J, the gap between germline ends came to 15 bases. CDR1 is SGHDT and CDR2 is YYEEEE in the germline V gene. This CDR3 is built from 14 residues. The CDR3 DNA follows: TGTGCCAGCAGCATTCTCCGGACTGATTATGGCTACACCTTC. The encoded protein is CASSILRTDYGYTF.

The chain joins TRBV7-8 to TRBJ2-3, with TRBD2 identical over 14 bases. Per germline, CDR1 SGHVS and CDR2 FQNEAQ. V shed 5 bases and J 2 bases; nucleotides not matched to a gene: 6. The CDR3 is made up of 17 amino acids. CDR3 nucleotide sequence: TGTGCCAGCAGCCAGAGACTAGCGGGAGGGTACACAGATACGCAGTATTTT. Its protein product is CASSQRLAGGYTDTQYF.

The chain recombines TRBV12-3 or TRBV12-4 with TRBJ1-5; no clear D gene. Trimming removed 8 bases from V and 0 bases from J, with 5 bases in between. This CDR3 comprises 12 residues. The CDR3 reads CASSISNQPQHF. The CDR3 region has the DNA TGTGCCAGCTCAATTAGCAATCAGCCCCAGCATTTT.

This rearrangement joins TRBV6-5 to TRBJ1-1; 10 bases agree with TRBD1. Trimming removed 6 bases from V and 4 bases from J; junction bases left unmatched: 2. CDR3 length: 13 amino acids. Germline values: CDR1 MNHEY, CDR2 SVGAGI. CDR3 amino acids: CASRTGGITEAFF. CDR3 nucleotide sequence: TGTGCCAGCAGGACAGGGGGCATCACTGAAGCTTTCTTT.

The chain carries TRBV5-4 and TRBJ2-7, with D maybe TRBD2 (6 bases). CDR1 is SGHNT and CDR2 is YYREEE in the germline V gene (reference sequence). Trimming shortened V by 4 bases and J by 5 bases, and 13 bases separated the two germline ends. The CDR3 loop spans 13 amino acids. In nucleotides, the CDR3 is TGTGCCAGCAGCCCAACCGGAGGGAACGAGCAGTACTTC. As protein: CASSPTGGNEQYF.

The V and J genes are TRBV10-3 and TRBJ1-5; the match to TRBD1 covers 10 bases. With 3 bases clipped from V and 8 bases from J, the junction kept 10 bases outside the gene matches. This CDR3 spans 16 amino acids. Germline assignment: CDR1 ENHRY and CDR2 SYGVKD. The CDR3 nucleotides read TGTGCCATCAGTGACCCGGACAGGGGGTTTAAAGAGCCCCAGCATTTT. Its protein product is CAISDPDRGFKEPQHF.

The chain couples TRBV7-3 to TRBJ2-2; 11 nucleotides align to TRBD2. This CDR3 spans 16 amino acids. Germline values: CDR1 SGHTA, CDR2 FQGTGA. Trimming removed 0 bases from V and 7 bases from J; junction bases left unmatched: 4. CDR3 protein: CASSLTSGRANGELFF. The CDR3 coding sequence is TGTGCCAGCAGCTTAACTAGCGGGAGGGCCAACGGGGAGCTGTTTTTT.

Here the CDR3 reads CASSPVRWREGEQYF. Written as DNA, the CDR3 is TGTGCCAGCAGCCCGGTTAGGTGGCGGGAGGGCGAGCAGTACTTC. The chain carries TRBV5-5 and TRBJ2-7, with 9 bases identical to TRBD2. The length of the CDR3 is 15 residues. Germline-derived CDR1 and CDR2 are SGHKS and YYEKEE (reference sequence). The trim removed 4 bases at V and 6 bases at J, leaving 11 bases unmatched.